One sample yielded the 19 T cell receptor beta chains listed below, sequenced in a study of blood T cell repertoires in COVID-19. Repertoires were generated with immunoSEQ multiplex PCR, while TCRdb's copy carries only in-frame clones and drops some. This sample yields fewer than 300,000 clones, of which about 87% are seen a single time; approximately 9% belongs to the top ten. The sample comprised peripheral blood. These receptors originate from a human donor in a cohort sampled during active COVID-19.

This clone was seen only once. The chain has TRBV6-2 or TRBV6-3 and TRBJ1-6; possibly TRBD1 for D (5 bases). V shed 5 bases and J shed 9 bases, with 20 bases lying between them. The length of the CDR3 is 16 residues. The V gene's germline CDR1 is MNHEY and CDR2 SVGEGT. Here the CDR3 reads CASSTIDRRLGSPLHF. The CDR3, as DNA: TGTGCCAGCAGTACCATCGACAGAAGGTTAGGTTCACCCCTCCACTTT.

CDR3 nucleotides: TGCGCCAGCAGCCAAGGAGGGTTCTCCTACGAGCAGTACTTC. This encodes CASSQGGFSYEQYF. The chain has TRBV4-1 and TRBJ2-7, with D perhaps TRBD2 (5 bases). Per the germline V gene, CDR1 is MGHRA and CDR2 is YSYEKL. Trimming left V 1 base short and J 0 bases short, with 7 bases between. The CDR3 consists of 14 residues.

This chain joins TRBV3-1 (or the pseudogene TRBV3-2) and TRBJ2-5, with 11 bases fitting TRBD2. Germline V CDR1 and CDR2: LGHDT, YNNKEL (reference sequence). Trimming cost V 1 base and J 1 base; bases outside gene matches: 11. The CDR3 covers 19 residues. CDR3 coding DNA: TGTGCCAGCAGCCAAGTCGCTAGCGGGGGGCCTGTGGGCCAAGAGACCCAGTACTTC. Translated, it gives CASSQVASGGPVGQETQYF.

The chain uses TRBV28 and TRBJ2-5; 11 bases are shared with TRBD1. CDR1 and CDR2 (germline): MDHEN, SYDVKM. This CDR3 region has 15 residues. Losses at the gene ends were 5 bases for V and 4 bases for J; bases not matched to a gene: 6. The CDR3 DNA reads TGTGCCAGCAGTGGGGGGACAGGGGGTTTAGAGACCCAGTACTTC. This gives the protein CASSGGTGGLETQYF. The full variable domain, in which reference TRBV28 and TRBJ2-5 provide the parts outside the CDR3, is DVKVTQSSRYLVKRTGEKVFLECVQDMDHENMFWYRQDPGLGLRLIYFSYDVKMKEKGDIPEGYSVSREKKERFSLILESASTNQTSMYLCASSGGTGGLETQYFGPGTRLLVL.

The chain employs TRBV7-2 and TRBJ2-1; TRBD2 aligns across 8 bases. This CDR3 region has 14 residues. J lost 5 bases, V lost 4 bases, and 4 bases had no gene match. CDR1 is SGHTA and CDR2 is FQGNSA in the germline V gene. For the CDR3, the DNA is TGTGCCAGCAGCTCCTCGGGGGGGCACAATGAGCAGTTCTTC. Translating it yields CASSSSGGHNEQFF.

V is TRBV6-2 or TRBV6-3 and J is TRBJ2-7; D is perhaps TRBD1 (6 bases). The germline V gene encodes CDR1 MNHEY and CDR2 SVGEGT. V was clipped by 6 bases and J by 6 bases, with 21 bases between them. The CDR3 runs to 15 residues. The CDR3 DNA sequence: TGTGCCAGCAGCCATGGATCGGCACAGGGTGGCGAGCAGTACTTC. Protein sequence: CASSHGSAQGGEQYF.

This clone was recorded a few times. This chain joins TRBV6-5 and TRBJ2-7; 9 bases match TRBD1. CDR3 length: 15 residues. From germline, CDR1 is MNHEY and CDR2 SVGAGI. The V and J ends lost 6 bases and 5 bases, in that order; junction bases with no gene match: 11. The CDR3: CASSYTGTGQNEQYF. The CDR3 DNA sequence: TGTGCCAGCAGCTACACCGGGACAGGGCAAAACGAGCAGTACTTC.

The rearrangement uses TRBV4-3 and TRBJ1-2; TRBD1 matches 7 bases. Germline values: CDR1 LGHNA, CDR2 YSLEER. This CDR3 comprises 15 residues. J lost 4 bases, V lost 0 bases, and 5 bases had no gene match. The CDR3 sequence: CASSQDNQGGYGYTF. CDR3 sequence (DNA): TGCGCCAGCAGCCAAGATAATCAGGGGGGCTATGGCTACACCTTC.

The chain links TRBV24-1 to TRBJ2-7; 8 nucleotides align to TRBD1. The germline V gene encodes CDR1 KGHDR and CDR2 SFDVKD. There are 16 residues in the CDR3. The V segment lost 2 bases and the J segment 3 bases; nucleotides outside the gene matches: 8. The CDR3 bases are TGTGCCACCAGTGATTCGAGGACAGGGAAAGACTACGAGCAGTACTTC. Encoded protein: CATSDSRTGKDYEQYF.

The chain employs TRBV16 and TRBJ2-7; maybe TRBD2 (5 bases). Germline V lookup: CDR1 KGHSY, CDR2 FQNENV. V shed 3 bases and J shed 3 bases, with 12 bases lying between them. The CDR3 is made up of 14 amino acids. The CDR3 spells CASSHTQRFYEQYF. For the CDR3, the DNA is TGTGCCAGCAGCCATACCCAGCGGTTCTACGAGCAGTACTTC. Complete variable domain (other parts from reference TRBV16 and TRBJ2-7): GEEVAQTPKHLVRGEGQKAKLYCAPIKGHSYVFWYQQVLKNEFKFLISFQNENVFDETGMPKERFSAKCLPNSPCSLEIQATKLEDSAVYFCASSHTQRFYEQYFGPGTRLTVT.

This chain uses TRBV3-1 (or the pseudogene TRBV3-2) with TRBJ1-2, with D possibly TRBD1 on 5 matching bases. The CDR3 has 13 amino acids. V was trimmed by 3 bases and J by 8 bases, leaving 13 bases between them. Germline values: CDR1 LGHDT, CDR2 YNNKEL (reference sequence). CDR3 region: CASSQAQGGGYTF. The CDR3 DNA sequence: TGTGCCAGCAGCCAGGCCCAGGGAGGCGGCTACACCTTC.

DNA for the CDR3: TGTGCCAGCAGTGGGGGGGGTCACGAGCAGTACTTC. Its translation is CASSGGGHEQYF. The V call is TRBV25-1, the J call TRBJ2-7, with 7 bases aligning to TRBD2. Looked up from germline, CDR1 is MGHDK and CDR2 is SYGVNS. With 4 bases clipped from V and 5 bases from J, the junction kept 2 bases outside the gene matches. This CDR3 spans 12 amino acids.

The chain joins TRBV14 to TRBJ2-2; 9 bases match TRBD2. CDR1 is SGHDN, CDR2 FVKESK, per germline. The CDR3 spans 14 residues. V was pared by 3 bases and J by 6 bases, with 2 bases of the junction left unmatched. The CDR3 region is CASSHRGRAGELFF. CDR3 DNA sequence: TGTGCCAGCAGCCACCGCGGGAGGGCCGGGGAGCTGTTTTTT.

This clone was observed a handful of times. This chain links TRBV11-2 with TRBJ1-6, with TRBD1 matching over 7 bases. The length of the CDR3 is 14 residues. V lost 3 bases, J lost 12 bases, and 8 bases stayed unmatched. Germline values: CDR1 SGHAT, CDR2 FQNNGV. For the CDR3, the DNA is TGTGCCAGCAGCTTGCCGGGACAGCTTAGACCCCTCCACTTT. It encodes CASSLPGQLRPLHF.

This clone was detected a few times. The gene calls are TRBV28 and TRBJ2-4, with 8 bases aligning to TRBD1. Germline loops: CDR1 MDHEN, CDR2 SYDVKM. The CDR3 sequence is 13 residues long. V was clipped by 3 bases and J by 9 bases; unmatched bases: 4. The DNA of the CDR3 is TGTGCCAGCAGTTTTGCCGGGACAGGCATTCAGTACTTC. Its protein is CASSFAGTGIQYF.

This clone was observed a handful of times. The gene calls are TRBV11-2 and TRBJ2-2; the match to TRBD2 covers 9 bases. This CDR3 contains 16 residues. Trimming removed 1 base from V and 4 bases from J; junction bases left unmatched: 4. The germline V gene encodes CDR1 SGHAT and CDR2 FQNNGV. CDR3 residues: CASSLGAGLATGELFF. Here the CDR3 DNA reads TGTGCCAGCAGCTTAGGTGCGGGACTAGCCACCGGGGAGCTGTTTTTT.

The rearrangement uses TRBV7-8 and TRBJ1-5, with TRBD1 identical over 7 bases. The CDR3 is made up of 16 amino acids. The V and J ends lost 3 bases and 1 base, in that order; junction bases with no gene match: 6. Germline CDR1 is SGHVS and CDR2 is FQNEAQ. The CDR3 spells CASSFTGESSNQPQHF. The CDR3 DNA follows: TGTGCCAGCAGCTTTACAGGGGAAAGCAGCAATCAGCCCCAGCATTTT.

The V and J genes are TRBV5-4 and TRBJ2-5, with D perhaps matching TRBD2 (5 bases). The CDR3 extends over 16 amino acids. V was trimmed by 5 bases and J by 0 bases, leaving 17 bases between them. In germline, CDR1 is SGHNT, CDR2 YYREEE (reference sequence). CDR3 loop: CASSFFGRENQETQYF. The CDR3 coding sequence is TGTGCCAGCAGTTTCTTCGGCCGGGAAAACCAAGAGACCCAGTACTTC.

The gene calls are TRBV4-1 and TRBJ1-2; 8 nucleotides match TRBD1. Per the germline V gene, CDR1 is MGHRA and CDR2 is YSYEKL. CDR3 size: 15 residues. V gave up 4 bases and J gave up 1 base; unmatched junction bases: 5. The CDR3 loop reads CASSPETGDNYGYTF. The DNA of the CDR3 is TGCGCCAGCAGCCCAGAGACAGGGGATAACTATGGCTACACCTTC.